Each of the 10 T cell receptor beta chains below was sequenced from the same sample in a study of TIL therapy for anti-PD-1-resistant metastatic lung cancer. The time point denotes: pre-treatment sample, taken before nivolumab and TIL therapy. The libraries were made with immunoSEQ v3. The protocol was immunoSEQ multiplex PCR, while the TCRdb copy is restricted to in-frame clones and leaves out a portion. The table records tens of thousands of clones, around 80% of them present only once. The material was blood, obtained at baseline. The origin of the receptors is a woman aged 25 to 80 with non-small cell lung cancer.

The rearrangement links TRBV2 to TRBJ1-5; 8 nucleotides agree with TRBD1. Trimming removed 4 bases from V and 8 bases from J; junction bases left unmatched: 10. The CDR3 covers 15 residues. The germline V gene has CDR1 SNHLY and CDR2 FYNNEI. CDR3 amino acids: CASSGDRYRGKPQHF. The CDR3 DNA follows: TGTGCCAGCAGTGGGGACAGGTATCGGGGAAAGCCCCAGCATTTT.

V usage is TRBV2 and J usage is TRBJ2-3, with 9 bases identical to TRBD2. Per germline, CDR1 SNHLY and CDR2 FYNNEI. The junction had 10 bases not matched to a gene; V was cut back by 8 bases and J by 7 bases. The CDR3 is made up of 14 amino acids. CDR3 sequence: CASGGRGGPYTQYF. The CDR3 nucleotides read TGTGCCAGCGGCGGGCGGGGGGGCCCCTATACGCAGTATTTT. Looking up the rest from reference TRBV2 and TRBJ2-3 gives the full variable domain: EPEVTQTPSHQVTQMGQEVILRCVPISNHLYFYWYRQILGQKVEFLVSFYNNEISEKSEIFDDQFSVERPDGSNFTLKIRSTKLEDSAMYFCASGGRGGPYTQYFGPGTRLTVL.

This chain links TRBV2 with TRBJ1-4; D is unresolved. CDR3 length: 14 amino acids. CDR1 is SNHLY, CDR2 FYNNEI, per germline. V was shortened by 6 bases and J by 8 bases, with 16 bases between the two germline ends. The DNA of the CDR3 is TGTGCCAGCAGCATTCGAGAGTTGAGGGAAAAACTGTTTTTT. The encoded protein is CASSIRELREKLFF.

The chain has TRBV6-5 and TRBJ2-2; D unresolved. Germline CDR1 MNHEY, CDR2 SVGAGI. There are 12 residues in the CDR3. Trimming took off 2 bases at V and 5 bases at J, with 3 bases between the two ends. The CDR3: CASSYRTGELFF. The CDR3 nucleotides are TGTGCCAGCAGTTACCGTACCGGGGAGCTGTTTTTT.

The chain recombines TRBV21-1 with TRBJ1-2. TRBV21-1 is shown as a pseudogene. This CDR3 is built from 14 residues. Here the CDR3 reads CASSKSGGAIGYTF. The CDR3 DNA follows: TGTGCCAGCAGCAAAAGCGGGGGGGCAATAGGCTACACCTTC.

This chain uses TRBV10-3 with TRBJ1-6; 8 bases agree with TRBD1. The V and J ends lost 6 bases and 5 bases, in that order; junction bases with no gene match: 9. CDR1 and CDR2 from the germline V gene are ENHRY and SYGVKD. The CDR3 has 16 amino acids. CDR3 sequence reads: CAIRSTGAADNSPLHF. In DNA, the CDR3 is TGTGCCATCAGATCGACAGGGGCCGCCGATAATTCACCCCTCCACTTT.

The V call is TRBV7-2, the J call TRBJ1-2; D gene ambiguous. V gave up 2 bases and J gave up 8 bases, with 9 bases separating them. This CDR3 is 12 amino acids long. Germline V lookup: CDR1 SGHTA, CDR2 FQGNSA. Written as DNA, the CDR3 is TGTGCCAGCAGCTTACAGCAACGAGGCTACACCTTC. Protein: CASSLQQRGYTF. Combining the CDR3 with reference TRBV7-2 and TRBJ1-2 gives the whole variable domain GAGVSQSPSNKVTEKGKDVELRCDPISGHTALYWYRQSLGQGLEFLIYFQGNSAPDKSGLPSDRFSAERTGGSVSTLTIQRTQQEDSAVYLCASSLQQRGYTFGSGTRLTVV.

This chain connects TRBV9 to TRBJ2-1; 8 nucleotides line up with TRBD2. CDR1 and CDR2 from the germline V gene are SGDLS and YYNGEE. V shed 4 bases and J 6 bases; nucleotides not matched to a gene: 9. The CDR3 covers 15 residues. CDR3 amino acids: CASSPTGLAGNEQFF. CDR3 in DNA: TGTGCCAGCAGCCCTACGGGCCTAGCGGGCAATGAGCAGTTCTTC.

The chain has TRBV5-1 and TRBJ1-1, with D unclear. This CDR3 has 16 amino acids. Deletions cut 4 bases from V and 6 bases from J, with 22 bases between. CDR1 is SGHRS, CDR2 YFSETQ, per germline. CDR3 in DNA: TGCGCCAGCAGCCTTTTGACTGGGCAGGAGAGTCCTGAAGCTTTCTTT. It specifies CASSLLTGQESPEAFF.

There are a few counts of this clone. The V and J genes are TRBV5-4 and TRBJ2-7; D is possibly TRBD2 (5 bases). This CDR3 has 13 amino acids. Germline lookup yields CDR1 SGHNT and CDR2 YYREEE (reference sequence). V was trimmed by 5 bases and J by 11 bases, leaving 20 bases between them. CDR3 sequence: CASSSRVPHREYF. CDR3 nucleotide sequence: TGTGCCAGCAGTTCGAGGGTCCCTCATCGGGAGTACTTC.